This T cell receptor (beta chain) is drawn from a study of cytomegalovirus exposure and HLA in healthy donors (dated by TCRdb to the late 2010s). A note on the overall study: An earlier analysis of 587 of the donors reported 250 to 300 Gb of sequence data and 95 million to 130 million unique TCR beta sequences obtained from 180 million or so T cells. Approximately 300 gigabases of sequencing data and roughly 80 million unique TCR sequences made up an early release that covered several hundred HLA-typed donors. The genetic ancestry cluster associated with self-reported Caucasian donors included around four fifths of the roughly 400 genotyped donors. The study was designed to test whether signatures of past pathogen exposure could be identified by cataloging public T cell receptors. Using immunosequencing, the study profiled T cell repertoires from some 670 subjects and related those repertoires to cytomegalovirus serostatus. In addition to the first cohort of 650 to 800 subjects, a separate validation cohort of approximately 110 different subjects was used. The study combined high-throughput TCR immunosequencing, statistical association of individual TCRs with disease status, and machine learning to predict cytomegalovirus infection status. A later analysis re-analyzed previously published TCR beta repertoires from 666 donors and added high-resolution HLA genotyping to study TCR occurrence patterns. Rather than drawing on any new phenotypic data, the later analysis identified candidate immune exposures from TCR beta sequences and the way those sequences occurred across donors. To decide whether each TCR beta V gene segment behaved as functional or pseudogenic, an earlier analysis of some 540 of the donors relied on high-throughput TCR beta sequencing. Donor age, sex, ethnicity and CMV serostatus were compiled alongside the repertoire data. In a later genetic analysis, genome-wide SNP genotypes for 398 of the 666 donors were used, and that subset was treated as a discovery cohort. All discovery cohort repertoires had been generated using a single sequencing platform. HLA typing included class I and class II loci at four-digit resolution. The number of donors typed differed by locus, with roughly 629-640 for A, B, C, DRB1 and DQB1, over 500 for DQA1, 600 to 610 for DPA1, and under 490 for DPB1. Because of strong linkage in the cohort, a few DR-DQ haplotypes were treated as single units for association and clustering. Among some 410 genotyped donors of the cohort, an average of around 240,000 unique TCR beta nucleotide sequences were sequenced per donor, roughly 20% of them non-productive.

Points the paper makes about the study in general: A later analysis found that HLA-associated TCR beta chains were more clonally expanded and had lower generation probabilities than equally common non-associated chains. A further reported finding was that TCR beta sequences accurately predicted the HLA-A and HLA-B alleles for most subjects in the first cohort. This cohort had only TCR beta chains sequenced, and the lack of alpha or paired-chain data limited which features could be detected. In vitro tests confirmed that a few of the cytomegalovirus-associated TCR beta chains recognize cytomegalovirus antigens. In an earlier analysis of around 600 of the donors, most TCR beta V segments were observed in productive rearrangements about 87% or about 30% of the time, broadly matching IMGT annotations. Because some donors lacked HLA typing at each locus, the association tests relied only on the typed subset. In the study, 164 TCR beta chains were listed as associated with cytomegalovirus. Across donors, most TCR sequences were observed very rarely, whereas some public TCRs were present in many individuals. A cluster of highly shared sequence variants was judged likely to represent a technical artifact of the sequencing pipeline. V-gene and J-gene trimming of TCR beta chains was associated with a missense DCLRE1C variant in a later genetic analysis, and the association was replicated in an independent cohort. The classifier was reported to diagnose cytomegalovirus status with high specificity and sensitivity in both the original and validation cohorts. Compared with the approximately 710-donor mean, donors in an Asian-associated ancestry cluster had fewer N-insertions in productive TCRs, according to a later genetic analysis. CMV serostatus was the only immune exposure information available for the cohort. According to a later analysis, parvovirus B19, influenza, CMV and Epstein-Barr virus appeared linked to several top co-occurrence clusters. Specific HLA alleles were associated with about 17,000 TCR beta sequences at a false discovery rate of 0.05 in a later analysis. A later analysis found that most CMV-associated TCR beta chains appeared HLA-restricted, with HLA associations seemingly driven largely by CMV exposure. The earlier analysis of approximately 590 of the donors excluded 15 to 20 rarely observed V segments, including chromosome 9 orphons, because counts were too low. Presence/absence analyses assumed roughly uniform sequencing depth across donors, an assumption that may not hold. Assigning TCR associations to individual alleles was difficult when HLA alleles, especially DR and DQ, strongly co-occurred. Correlated functional status among segregating V segments might be attributable to linkage disequilibrium, but an unknown experimental factor could not be ruled out. According to a later analysis, TCR association rates differed among HLA loci, with DRB1 alleles showing the most associated TCRs and HLA-C alleles showing the fewest. Because the 87-base-pair reads could not distinguish some IMGT-functional V segments, including TRBV6-2 and TRBV6-3, those segments were excluded. It was suggested by the authors that the approach could potentially be generalized to other disease states and immunological phenotypes.

To prepare the library, the immunoSEQ multiplex PCR assay was applied. For the multiplex PCR, a mixture combining 60 forward primers for TCR Vbeta segments and 13 reverse primers for TCR Jbeta segments was used. A multiplex PCR assay on genomic DNA amplified the CDR3 region of rearranged TCR beta genes. Amplified TCR beta libraries were sequenced as 87-base-pair reads on the Illumina HiSeq System. Concerning the study's data processing: In a later analysis, some 80 million unique TCR beta chains were counted across the roughly 670 repertoires, and about 9.9 million of these chains were shared by at least two donors. Raw reads were error-corrected and collapsed into unique sequences by a nearest-neighbor algorithm in which closely related sequences were merged to remove PCR and sequencing errors. CDR3 sequences were aligned to IMGT reference sequences to assign V, D and J gene segments. For a sequence to be retained, at least a six-nucleotide match to both a V gene segment and a J gene segment was required. Rearrangements were called productive when the CDR3 lacked stop codons and stayed in frame with V and J; all others were non-productive. Following IMGT convention, CDR3 was defined as the stretch from the second conserved V-encoded cysteine up to the conserved J-encoded phenylalanine. The earlier analysis of about 590 of the donors excluded sequences that lacked an unambiguous match to a single V gene segment. An earlier analysis of 500 to 600 of the donors classified V segments as functional when productive rearrangements were above 56.7% and as segregating when the standard deviation between donors was above 5%. To diagnose cytomegalovirus status from the catalog of TCR beta chain sequences, a statistical classification framework was built. In a later analysis, V and J genes were assigned by comparing TCR nucleotide sequences against IMGT/GENE-DB human TR gene sequences. In a later analysis, CDR3 sequences and most-parsimonious VDJ recombination scenarios were assigned using the TCRdist pipeline. A later analysis defined each TCR beta chain by its CDR3 amino acid sequence plus V-gene family, and excluded reads lacking a unique V-gene family. A later analysis removed 500 to 600 highly shared, low-generation-probability nucleotide sequences to deal with suspected cross-contamination and a sequencing artifact. A later analysis calculated a clonal expansion index for each public chain from normalized within-repertoire ranks of inferred template counts. Generation probabilities in a later analysis came from a VDJ recombination model fitted to out-of-frame rearrangements, and those results were checked against IGoR. In a later analysis, hypergeometric tests were used to score TCR-TCR, TCR-HLA and TCR-CMV co-occurrence, with a repertoire-size bias correction applied to TCR pairs. A later analysis estimated false discovery rates by permuting HLA or CMV assignments 20 times. In a later analysis, co-occurring TCRs were grouped using DBSCAN, and TCRdist sequence similarity was added for clustering within HLA-allele-positive subsets. Repertoires with fewer than 30,000 or more than 120,000 public chains, plus five repertoires with anomalous nucleotide sharing, were excluded from co-occurrence clustering. As stored in TCRdb, this immuneACCESS dataset retains in-frame rearrangements with V and J assigned. A fraction of the clones does not appear; measured against another copy, unresolved V genes explain less than half of the discrepancy, and the remainder lacks a known reason. V, J and clone size reflect that table, while D and trimming were determined from the DNA. The sample yields a few hundred thousand clones; roughly four fifths were counted once. The leading ten clones occupy 7% to 9% of the sample.

About this clone: Its antigen is not yet known. One base away there is no much larger clone; base qualities are not given.

In total, 666 healthy bone marrow donors made up the cohort. At the time of sampling, every cohort member was nominally healthy, though immune exposures that went unrecorded were likely present. The donor was CMV seropositive and was included in the group of around 300 seropositive cohort members. A peripheral blood sample was collected from each donor, and TCR beta sequencing was performed on peripheral blood mononuclear cells. Genomic DNA extraction from the blood cell samples was performed with the Qiagen DNeasy Blood Extraction Kit. CDR1 SGHTA and CDR2 FQGTGA were looked up in the germline V gene. The CDR3 runs 16 amino acids, cysteine and phenylalanine included. Here the CDR3 DNA is all that survives: 48 bases in frame from base 1. Germline trimming amounts to 4 bases on V and 7 bases on J, with 11 as the count of junction bases outside the gene matches.

Sequencing input: PBMCs. This sequence was found in a woman aged 60-75 years in good health and CMV-seropositive. The receptor chain draws on TRBV7-3 and TRBJ2-2; TRBD2 fits 8 bases in the junction. The sequence in DNA is TGTGCCAGCAGCTCTTCGGGAGGGTCGTTCGGCGGGGAGCTGTTTTTT. It translates as CASSSSGGSFGGELFF.